This TCR beta chain was retrieved from a study of blood T cell repertoires in COVID-19. Authors' methods: Reference gene primer amplification in the assay estimated nucleated cell counts. Measured with immunoSEQ multiplex PCR; TCRdb has only the in-frame clones, and not every one. V and J calls and clone size are copied from that table; D and trimming were computed from the DNA. The data contain some 87,000 clones, around 85% of them singletons. Unmatched junction bases numbered 8, after V lost 4 bases and J lost 6 bases. The CDR3 is 16 residues long. CDR1 and CDR2 (germline): LNHNV, YYDKDF (reference sequence).

The sequence was collected from a man older than 75 with active or convalescent COVID-19. The chain carries TRBV15 and TRBJ1-4; TRBD1 matches 10 bases. The sample comprised peripheral blood. Here the CDR3 DNA reads TGTGCCACCAGCAAAAAATCCGGGACAGGGGATGAAAAACTGTTTTTT. Translated, it gives CATSKKSGTGDEKLFF.